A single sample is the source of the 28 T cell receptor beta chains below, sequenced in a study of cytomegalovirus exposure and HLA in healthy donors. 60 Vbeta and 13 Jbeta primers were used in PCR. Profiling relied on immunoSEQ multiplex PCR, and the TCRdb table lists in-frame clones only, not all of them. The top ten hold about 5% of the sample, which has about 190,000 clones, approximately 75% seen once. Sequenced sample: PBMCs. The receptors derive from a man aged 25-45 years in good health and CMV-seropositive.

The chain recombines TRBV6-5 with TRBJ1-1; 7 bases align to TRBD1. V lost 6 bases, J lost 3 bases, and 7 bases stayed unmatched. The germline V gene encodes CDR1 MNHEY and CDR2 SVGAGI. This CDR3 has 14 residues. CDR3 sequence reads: CASRRQGFDTEAFF. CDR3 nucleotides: TGTGCCAGCAGAAGACAGGGATTCGACACTGAAGCTTTCTTT.

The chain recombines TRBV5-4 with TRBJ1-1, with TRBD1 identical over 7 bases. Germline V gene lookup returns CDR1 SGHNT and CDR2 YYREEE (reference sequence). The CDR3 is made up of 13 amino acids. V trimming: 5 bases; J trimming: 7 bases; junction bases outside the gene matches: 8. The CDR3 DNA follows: TGTGCCAGCAGTCCCTACAGGGGAAGTGAAGCTTTCTTT. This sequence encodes CASSPYRGSEAFF.

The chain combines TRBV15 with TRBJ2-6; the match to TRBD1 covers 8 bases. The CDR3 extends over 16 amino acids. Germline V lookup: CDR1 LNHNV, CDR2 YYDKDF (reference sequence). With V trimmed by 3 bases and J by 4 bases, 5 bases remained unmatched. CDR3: CATSRTGQGGANVLTF. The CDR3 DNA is TGTGCCACCAGCAGGACCGGACAGGGAGGGGCCAACGTCCTGACTTTC.

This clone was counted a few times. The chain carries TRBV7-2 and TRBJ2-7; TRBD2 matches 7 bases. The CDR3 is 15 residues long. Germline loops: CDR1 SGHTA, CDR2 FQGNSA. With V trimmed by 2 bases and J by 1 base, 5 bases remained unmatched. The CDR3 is CASSLIGLGSYEQYF. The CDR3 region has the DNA TGTGCCAGCAGCTTAATCGGACTAGGATCCTACGAGCAGTACTTC.

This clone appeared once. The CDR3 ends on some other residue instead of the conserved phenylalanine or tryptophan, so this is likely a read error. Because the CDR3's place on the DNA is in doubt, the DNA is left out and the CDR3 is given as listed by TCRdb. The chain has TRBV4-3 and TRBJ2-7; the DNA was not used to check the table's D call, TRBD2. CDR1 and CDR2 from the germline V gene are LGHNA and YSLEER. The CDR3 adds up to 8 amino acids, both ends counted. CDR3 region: CASSQHGD.

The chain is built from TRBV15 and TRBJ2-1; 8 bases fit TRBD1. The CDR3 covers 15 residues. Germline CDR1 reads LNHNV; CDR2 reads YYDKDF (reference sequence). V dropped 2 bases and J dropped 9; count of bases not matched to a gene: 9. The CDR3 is CATSRSRTGKFEQFF. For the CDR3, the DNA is TGTGCCACCAGCAGATCTAGGACAGGGAAATTTGAGCAGTTCTTC.

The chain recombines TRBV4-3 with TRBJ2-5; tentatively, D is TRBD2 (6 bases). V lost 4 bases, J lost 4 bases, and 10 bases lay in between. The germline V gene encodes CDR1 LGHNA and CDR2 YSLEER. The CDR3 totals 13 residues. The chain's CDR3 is CASSRRGLETQYF. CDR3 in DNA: TGCGCCAGCAGCCGGAGGGGACTAGAGACCCAGTACTTC.

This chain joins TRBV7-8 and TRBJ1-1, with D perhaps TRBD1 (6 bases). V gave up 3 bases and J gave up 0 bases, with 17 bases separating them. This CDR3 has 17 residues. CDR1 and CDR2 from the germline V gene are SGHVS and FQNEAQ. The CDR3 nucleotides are TGTGCCAGCAGCTTCGGGGGGGCAGCCCTTATGAACACTGAAGCTTTCTTT. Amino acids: CASSFGGAALMNTEAFF.

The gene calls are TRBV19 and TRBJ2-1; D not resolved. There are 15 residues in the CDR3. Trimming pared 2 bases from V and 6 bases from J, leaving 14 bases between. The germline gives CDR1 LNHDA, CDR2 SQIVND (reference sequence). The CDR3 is CASSISSSPSNEQFF. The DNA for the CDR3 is TGTGCCAGTAGTATATCCAGTTCCCCCTCCAATGAGCAGTTCTTC.

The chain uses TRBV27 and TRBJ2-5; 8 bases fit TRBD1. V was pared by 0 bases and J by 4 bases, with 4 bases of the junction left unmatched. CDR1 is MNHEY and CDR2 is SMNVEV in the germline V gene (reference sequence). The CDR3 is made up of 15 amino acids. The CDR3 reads CASSLSTGVAETQYF. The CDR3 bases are TGTGCCAGCAGTTTATCGACAGGGGTCGCAGAGACCCAGTACTTC.

As DNA, the CDR3 is TGTGCCAGCAGAGCCTTTGGGGGGGATACGCAGTATTTT. Residues: CASRAFGGDTQYF. The V and J genes are TRBV27 and TRBJ2-3; maybe TRBD2 (6 bases). The germline CDR1 and CDR2 sequences are MNHEY and SMNVEV (reference sequence). Trimming shortened V by 6 bases and J by 6 bases, and 13 bases separated the two germline ends. This CDR3 is built from 13 residues.

The CDR3 DNA reads as TGTGCCAGCGGCCGGGACAGTCTGAACACTGAAGCTTTCTTT. It specifies CASGRDSLNTEAFF. The chain couples TRBV28 to TRBJ1-1; TRBD1 agrees at 7 bases. J gave up 0 bases and V 8 bases, and 6 bases lay outside the gene matches. CDR3 length: 14 residues. The germline CDR1 and CDR2 sequences are MDHEN and SYDVKM.

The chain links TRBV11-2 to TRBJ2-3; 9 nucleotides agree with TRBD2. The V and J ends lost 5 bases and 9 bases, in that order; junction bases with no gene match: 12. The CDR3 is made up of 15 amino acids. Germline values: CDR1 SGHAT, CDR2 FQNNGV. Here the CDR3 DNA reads TGTGCCAGCAGCCCAGAGATTAGCGGGGGCATCACGCAGTATTTT. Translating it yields CASSPEISGGITQYF.

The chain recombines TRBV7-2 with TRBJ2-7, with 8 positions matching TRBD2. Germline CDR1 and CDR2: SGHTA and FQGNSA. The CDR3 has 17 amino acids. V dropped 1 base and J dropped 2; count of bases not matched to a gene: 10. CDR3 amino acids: CASSLDRWSGSPYEQYF. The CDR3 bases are TGTGCCAGCAGCTTAGATCGGTGGAGCGGGAGTCCCTACGAGCAGTACTTC.

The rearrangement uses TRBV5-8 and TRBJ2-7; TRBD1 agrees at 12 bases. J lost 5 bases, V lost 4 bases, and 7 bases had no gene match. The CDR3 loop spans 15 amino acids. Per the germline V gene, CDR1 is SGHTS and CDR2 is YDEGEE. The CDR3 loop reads CASSEGQGAVDEQYF. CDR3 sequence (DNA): TGTGCCAGCAGCGAGGGACAGGGGGCCGTCGACGAGCAGTACTTC.

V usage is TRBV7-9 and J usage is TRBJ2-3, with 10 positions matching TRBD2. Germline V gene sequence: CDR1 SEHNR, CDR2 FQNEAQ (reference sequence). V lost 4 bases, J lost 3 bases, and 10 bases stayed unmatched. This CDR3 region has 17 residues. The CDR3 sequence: CASSSRGAGGTTDTQYF. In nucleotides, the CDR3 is TGTGCCAGCAGCTCCCGTGGAGCGGGAGGGACGACAGATACGCAGTATTTT.

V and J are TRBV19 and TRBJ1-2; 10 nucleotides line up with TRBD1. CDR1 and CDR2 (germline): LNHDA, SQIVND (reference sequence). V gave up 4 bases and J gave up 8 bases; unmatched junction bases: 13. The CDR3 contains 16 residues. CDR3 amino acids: CASSTRDRGPGDGYTF. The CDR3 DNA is TGTGCCAGTAGTACACGGGACAGGGGCCCGGGGGACGGCTACACCTTC.

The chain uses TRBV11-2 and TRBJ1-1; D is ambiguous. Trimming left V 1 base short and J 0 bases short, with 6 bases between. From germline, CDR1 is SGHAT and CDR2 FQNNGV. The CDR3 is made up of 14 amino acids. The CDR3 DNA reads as TGTGCCAGCAGCTTAGGTGAGATGAACACTGAAGCTTTCTTT. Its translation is CASSLGEMNTEAFF.

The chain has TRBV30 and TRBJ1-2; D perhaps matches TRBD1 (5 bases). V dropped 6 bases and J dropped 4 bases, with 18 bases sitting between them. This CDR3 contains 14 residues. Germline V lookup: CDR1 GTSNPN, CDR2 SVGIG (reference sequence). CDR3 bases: TGTGCCTGCGTTAAAGGGGAACTGCGCTATGGCTACACCTTC. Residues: CACVKGELRYGYTF.

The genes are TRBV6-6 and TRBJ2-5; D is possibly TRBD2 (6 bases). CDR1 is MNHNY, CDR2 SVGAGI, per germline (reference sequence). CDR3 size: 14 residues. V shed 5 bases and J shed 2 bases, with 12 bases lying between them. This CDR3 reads CASSNRDFQETQYF. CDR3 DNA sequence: TGTGCCAGCAGTAACCGGGACTTTCAAGAGACCCAGTACTTC.

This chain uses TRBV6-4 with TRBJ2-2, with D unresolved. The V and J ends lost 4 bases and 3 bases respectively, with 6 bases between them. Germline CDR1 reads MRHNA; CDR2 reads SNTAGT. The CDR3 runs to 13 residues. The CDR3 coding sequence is TGTGCCAGCAGTGCGACTGACACCGGGGAGCTGTTTTTT. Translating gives CASSATDTGELFF.

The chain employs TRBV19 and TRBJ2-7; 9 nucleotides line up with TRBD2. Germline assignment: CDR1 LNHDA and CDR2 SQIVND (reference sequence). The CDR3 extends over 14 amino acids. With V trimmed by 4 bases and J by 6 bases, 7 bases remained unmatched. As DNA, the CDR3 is TGTGCCAGTAGTACGCCGCGGGGGGGGGCCGAGCAGTACTTC. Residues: CASSTPRGGAEQYF. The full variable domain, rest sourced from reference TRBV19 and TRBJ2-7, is DGGITQSPKYLFRKEGQNVTLSCEQNLNHDAMYWYRQDPGQGLRLIYYSQIVNDFQKGDIAEGYSVSREKKESFPLTVTSAQKNPTAFYLCASSTPRGGAEQYFGPGTRLTVT.

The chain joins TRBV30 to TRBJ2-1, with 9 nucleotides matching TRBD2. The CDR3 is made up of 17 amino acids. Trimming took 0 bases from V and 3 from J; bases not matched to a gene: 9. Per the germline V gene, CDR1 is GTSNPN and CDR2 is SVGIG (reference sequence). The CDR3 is CAWSVLRGRGGYNEQFF. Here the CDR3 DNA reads TGTGCCTGGAGTGTACTGCGCGGGAGGGGTGGCTACAATGAGCAGTTCTTC.

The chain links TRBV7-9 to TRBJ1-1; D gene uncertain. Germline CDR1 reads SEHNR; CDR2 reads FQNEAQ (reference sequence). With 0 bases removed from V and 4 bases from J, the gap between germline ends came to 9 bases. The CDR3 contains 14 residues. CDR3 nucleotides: TGTGCCAGCAGCTTAGCAGGTTACAGCACTGAAGCTTTCTTT. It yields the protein CASSLAGYSTEAFF.

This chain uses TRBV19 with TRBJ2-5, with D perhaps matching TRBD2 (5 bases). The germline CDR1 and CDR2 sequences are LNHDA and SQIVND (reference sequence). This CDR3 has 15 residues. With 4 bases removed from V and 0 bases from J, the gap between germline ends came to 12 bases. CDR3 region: CASSKGVAYQETQYF. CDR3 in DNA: TGTGCCAGTAGTAAGGGAGTAGCGTACCAAGAGACCCAGTACTTC.

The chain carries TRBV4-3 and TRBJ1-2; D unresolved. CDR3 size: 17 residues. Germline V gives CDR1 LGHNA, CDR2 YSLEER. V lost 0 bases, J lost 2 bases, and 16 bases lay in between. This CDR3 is CASSQDTTPLSNYGYTF. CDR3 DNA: TGCGCCAGCAGCCAAGATACCACACCCTTATCCAACTATGGCTACACCTTC.

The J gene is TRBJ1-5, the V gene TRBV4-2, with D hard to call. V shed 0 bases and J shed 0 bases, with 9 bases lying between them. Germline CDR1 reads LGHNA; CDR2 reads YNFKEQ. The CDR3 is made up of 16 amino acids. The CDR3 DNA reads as TGTGCCAGCAGCCAAGAGGGAGCAAATAGCAATCAGCCCCAGCATTTT. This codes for CASSQEGANSNQPQHF.

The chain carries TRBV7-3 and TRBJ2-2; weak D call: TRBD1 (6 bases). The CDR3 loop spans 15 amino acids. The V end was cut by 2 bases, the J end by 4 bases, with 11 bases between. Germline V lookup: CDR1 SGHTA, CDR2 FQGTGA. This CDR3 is CASSLGGRRTGELFF. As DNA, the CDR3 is TGTGCCAGCAGCTTAGGGGGCCGGCGCACCGGGGAGCTGTTTTTT.